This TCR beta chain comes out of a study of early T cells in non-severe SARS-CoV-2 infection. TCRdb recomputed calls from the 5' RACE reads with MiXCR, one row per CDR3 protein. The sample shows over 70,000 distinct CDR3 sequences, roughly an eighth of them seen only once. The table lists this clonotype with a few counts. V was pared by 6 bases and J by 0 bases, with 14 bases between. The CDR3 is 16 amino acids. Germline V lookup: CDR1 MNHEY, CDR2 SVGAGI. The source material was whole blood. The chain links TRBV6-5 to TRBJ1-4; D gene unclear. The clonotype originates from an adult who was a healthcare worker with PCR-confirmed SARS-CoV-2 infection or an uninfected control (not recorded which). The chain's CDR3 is CASRPRGGTTNEKLFF. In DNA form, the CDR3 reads TGTGCCAGCAGACCCCGCGGCGGAACAACTAATGAAAAACTGTTTTTT.